One TCR beta chain is described in this entry. Antigen: not known. The study drew the donors from its approximately 120-subject validation cohort, separate from the approximately 690-subject first cohort. Assay used: immunoSEQ multiplex PCR; TCRdb lists only in-frame clones, some missing. This table has some 76,000 clones, approximately 94% appearing once. With V trimmed by 1 base and J by 10 bases, 4 bases remained unmatched. Germline V gives CDR1 LNHNV, CDR2 YYDKDF (reference sequence). This CDR3 has 15 residues. This record comes from a study of cytomegalovirus exposure and HLA in healthy donors. Study outcomes and limitations: Most TCR sequences showed up rarely, but some public TCRs showed up in many donors. Clusters of TCRs from the first cohort tended to co-occur in the 120 or so validation repertoires (as a later analysis found). Published work reported that the classifier diagnosed cytomegalovirus status with high specificity and sensitivity.

The TCR sequence derives from a woman aged 18-30 years in good health and CMV-seropositive. The sample consisted of PBMCs. The chain joins TRBV15 to TRBJ2-1; 13 bases align to TRBD2. The CDR3 spells CATSRGGLAGTEQFF. CDR3 sequence (DNA): TGTGCCACCAGCAGAGGGGGACTAGCGGGAACAGAGCAGTTCTTC.